The 9 T cell receptor beta chains listed next were all sequenced from one sample in a study of shared clonotypes between healthy human individuals. Libraries were prepared by immunoSEQ multiplex PCR; TCRdb keeps only in-frame clonotypes and omits some of them. The sample has 1.5 million to 2.5 million clones, about 94% seen once. It was CD45RO-negative cells, positively selected for CCR7, that made up naive CD8 cells, with terminally differentiated effector memory CD45RA+ cells excluded. The sample was naive CD8+ T cells sorted from blood. These receptors all come from a man younger than 30 in good health.

The chain couples TRBV6-5 to TRBJ1-5; D is unresolved. V dropped 5 bases and J dropped 1 base, with 9 bases sitting between them. This CDR3 comprises 14 residues. The germline V gene encodes CDR1 MNHEY and CDR2 SVGAGI. The CDR3 spells CASSPVSSNQPQHF. The CDR3 DNA reads as TGTGCCAGCAGTCCCGTCTCGAGCAATCAGCCCCAGCATTTT.

The chain uses TRBV6-1 and TRBJ2-3; the D gene is possibly TRBD2 (7 bases). The CDR3 is 15 residues long. V was pared by 2 bases and J by 4 bases, with 13 bases between. In germline, CDR1 is MNHNS, CDR2 SASEGT. CDR3 bases: TGTGCCAGCAGTGAATACGGGGGGCGCCCAGATACGCAGTATTTT. This codes for CASSEYGGRPDTQYF.

The rearrangement uses TRBV6-6 and TRBJ2-3, with no clear D. This CDR3 is built from 16 residues. V was trimmed by 0 bases and J by 3 bases, leaving 13 bases between them. CDR1 is MNHNY and CDR2 is SVGAGI in the germline V gene (reference sequence). The CDR3 DNA reads as TGTGCCAGCAGTTACTCGATTCTGGGTTTAACAGATACGCAGTATTTT. This translates into CASSYSILGLTDTQYF.

The CDR3 sequence is CASKYGTGTYEQYF. The CDR3 nucleotides read TGTGCCAGCAAATACGGGACAGGTACCTACGAGCAGTACTTC. The rearrangement uses TRBV11-2 and TRBJ2-7; TRBD1 agrees at 8 bases. Germline V gene sequence: CDR1 SGHAT, CDR2 FQNNGV. The trim removed 7 bases at V and 2 bases at J, leaving 7 bases unmatched. This CDR3 spans 14 amino acids.

The chain is built from TRBV9 and TRBJ2-3, with D possibly TRBD2 on 6 matching bases. Germline V gene sequence: CDR1 SGDLS, CDR2 YYNGEE. Deletions cut 0 bases from V and 5 bases from J, with 13 bases between. The CDR3 covers 15 residues. The CDR3 DNA follows: TGTGCCAGCAGCGTAGGAACGGGAGCAGGAGATACGCAGTATTTT. It encodes CASSVGTGAGDTQYF.

Comments on this clone: Within the sample, other DNA sequences also encode this same CDR3. V and J are TRBV27 and TRBJ1-2; the D gene is possibly TRBD1 (6 bases). The CDR3 sequence is 12 residues long. Germline V gene data show CDR1 as MNHEY and CDR2 as SMNVEV (reference sequence). Trimming stripped 6 bases from V and 4 bases from J, with 9 bases between. The CDR3 protein is CASRGQSYGYTF. CDR3 bases: TGTGCCAGCAGGGGACAATCCTATGGCTACACCTTC.

This clone was seen more than once but under ten times. This chain connects TRBV28 to TRBJ2-1; D perhaps matches TRBD2 (5 bases). The V end lost 5 bases, the J end lost 1 base, and 9 bases lay between the germline ends. CDR3 length: 14 amino acids. Germline CDR1 and CDR2: MDHEN and SYDVKM. This CDR3 reads CASSTSSSYNEQFF. The CDR3 coding sequence is TGTGCCAGCAGTACTAGTTCGTCCTACAATGAGCAGTTCTTC.

This chain connects TRBV4-1 to TRBJ1-5; no clear D gene. Trimming removed 2 bases from V and 5 bases from J, with 10 bases in between. Germline CDR1 reads MGHRA; CDR2 reads YSYEKL. The CDR3 covers 14 residues. The chain's CDR3 is CASSQRDPDQPQHF. CDR3 DNA sequence: TGCGCCAGCAGCCAAAGGGATCCGGATCAGCCCCAGCATTTT.

In its sample, this clone was seen once. The rearrangement joins TRBV5-6 to TRBJ2-2, with D unresolved. Between the trimmed V and J ends, which lost 0 bases and 4 bases, there was a span of 7 bases. CDR3 size: 14 residues. Per the germline V gene, CDR1 is SGHDT and CDR2 is YYEEEE. CDR3 bases: TGTGCCAGCAGCTTGGCCGGAAGCACCGGGGAGCTGTTTTTT. Translating it yields CASSLAGSTGELFF.